One and the same sample provided the 9 T cell receptor beta chains below, sequenced in a study of blood T cells in healthy people across ages. Through a sample-barcoded 5' primer and a J-beta primer mix, a second PCR was run for roughly 6 to 11 cycles. TCRdb re-analysed the 5' RACE reads in MiXCR, keeping a single row per CDR3 protein. Here the sample spans fewer than 700,000 distinct CDR3 sequences, about 43% being singletons. The sample was blood. These receptors came from a man older than 75 in good health.

Turning to this clonotype: At one end the junction does not follow the germline gene, possibly because of a read error. V usage is TRBV6-2 or TRBV6-3 and J usage is TRBJ2-1, with TRBD1 matching 7 bases. The CDR3 contains 15 residues. CDR1 and CDR2 from the germline V gene are MNHEY and SVGEGT. Here the CDR3 reads CASRTGAFAGYEQFF. The CDR3 nucleotides read TGTGCCAGCAGAACAGGGGCTTTCGCTGGTTATGAACAGTTCTTC.

V is TRBV2 and J is TRBJ2-1; D is uncertain. V gave up 8 bases and J gave up 6 bases, with 14 bases separating them. This CDR3 contains 13 residues. CDR1 and CDR2 from the germline V gene are SNHLY and FYNNEI. CDR3 nucleotide sequence: TGTGCCAGCCGTTGCCAGCAATCCAATGAGCAGTTCTTC. Amino acid sequence: CASRCQQSNEQFF.

In regard to this clonotype: The junction does not match germline at one end; this may be a read error. The chain joins TRBV9 to TRBJ2-1; D might be TRBD1 or TRBD2, each matching 5 bases. This CDR3 is built from 15 residues. The germline V gene encodes CDR1 SGDLS and CDR2 YYNGEE. The CDR3 DNA reads as TGTGCCAGCAACGTAGGGCCCGGGGCGCACAATGAGCAGTTCTTC. Translation: CASNVGPGAHNEQFF.

This clonotype has a single count. The J gene is TRBJ1-2, the V gene TRBV6-1; D uncertain. This CDR3 contains 15 residues. The V gene lost 7 bases and the J gene lost 0 bases, with 15 bases spanning the gap. Germline assignment: CDR1 MNHNS and CDR2 SASEGT. CDR3 DNA: TGTGCCAGCACCTTCGAGGACGGCCCTAACTATGGCTACACCTTC. Protein sequence: CASTFEDGPNYGYTF.

The J gene is TRBJ2-1, the V gene TRBV20-1; the match to TRBD2 covers 14 bases. Per the germline V gene, CDR1 is DFQATT and CDR2 is SNEGSKA (reference sequence). The CDR3 covers 16 residues. After removal of 2 bases from V and 13 bases from J, the junction contained 13 bases not matched to a gene. The CDR3 nucleotides read TGCAGTGCTAGAAGGACTAGCGGGGGGTTCCAAGAGACCCAGTTCTTC. Residues: CSARRTSGGFQETQFF.

J is TRBJ2-3 and V is TRBV10-2; TRBD1 matches 9 bases. Germline CDR1 is WSHSY and CDR2 is SAAADI. The CDR3 contains 15 residues. V trimming: 5 bases; J trimming: 4 bases; junction bases outside the gene matches: 7. The DNA of the CDR3 is TGCGCCAGCAGTATGGGACAGGGCGTTGCAGATACGCAGTATTTT. This codes for CASSMGQGVADTQYF.

V usage is TRBV9 and J usage is TRBJ2-7; the D is unclear. Germline CDR1 reads SGDLS; CDR2 reads YYNGEE. V gave up 3 bases and J gave up 3 bases, with 13 bases separating them. The CDR3 spans 14 residues. The CDR3 is CASSGTPSGYEQYF. Written as DNA, the CDR3 is TGTGCCAGCAGCGGGACCCCTTCGGGCTACGAGCAGTACTTC.

V usage is TRBV20-1 and J usage is TRBJ2-5, with D tentatively TRBD1 (7 bases). The CDR3 sequence is 14 residues long. CDR1 is DFQATT, CDR2 SNEGSKA, per germline (reference sequence). Trimming removed 4 bases from V and 5 bases from J, with 17 bases in between. The chain's CDR3 is CSAILAGGTETQYF. The CDR3 coding sequence is TGCAGTGCTATTCTAGCAGGGGGGACCGAGACCCAGTACTTC.

This clonotype has a count of ten or more. This chain uses TRBV7-8 with TRBJ2-3, with a tentative D call TRBD1 (5 bases). The CDR3 loop spans 15 amino acids. V shed 4 bases and J shed 1 base, with 12 bases lying between them. CDR1 is SGHVS and CDR2 is FQNEAQ in the germline V gene. The CDR3 bases are TGTGCCAGCAGCTATTATGGCAGGGGCACAGATACGCAGTATTTT. Amino acid sequence: CASSYYGRGTDTQYF. Based on the CDR3 plus reference TRBV7-8 and TRBJ2-3, the full variable domain is GAGVSQSPRYKVAKRGQDVALRCDPISGHVSLFWYQQALGQGPEFLTYFQNEAQLDKSGLPSDRFFAERPEGSVSTLKIQRTQQEDSAVYLCASSYYGRGTDTQYFGPGTRLTVL.